Here is one T cell receptor beta chain with its context. This clonotype was detected only a few times. No antigen is known for it. No clone much larger than this one lies a single base away; base qualities are absent. For this chain, trimming is 5 bases at the V end and 3 bases at the J end, and the number of junction bases without a gene match is 5. The germline V gene (reference sequence) yields SEHNR for CDR1 and FQNEAQ for CDR2. From the cysteine up to the phenylalanine, the CDR3 has a length of 15 residues. This entry keeps only the CDR3 DNA: 45 bases, framed from base 1. Graves' hyperthyroidism was defined as stable when no progression to ophthalmopathy occurred over 18 months of follow-up. Hyperthyroidism patients were newly diagnosed, with disease duration under 2 months, and aged 18 to 65 years. Exclusion was applied to patients with uncontrolled infections, other autoimmune diseases, pregnancy or lactation. Clinical symptoms, serum thyroxine and TRAb, thyroid ultrasound, and orbital computed tomography formed the basis for the diagnoses. Trizol reagent was used to extract total RNA, and RNA quality was then checked on an Agilent 2100 Bioanalyzer.

The sample is drawn from a study of T cells in Graves' hyperthyroidism and ophthalmopathy (dated by TCRdb to about 2019). For context, the study as a whole: To identify TCR V-J signatures that set the groups apart, the researchers used a discovery cohort of 100 or so patients, made up of some 41 with Graves' ophthalmopathy and 55 to 65 with stable Graves' hyperthyroidism. TCR Vbeta CDR3 sequencing of 135 peripheral blood samples (approximately 44 ophthalmopathy, 75 hyperthyroidism and some 17 progressor patients) is reported in the paper. Prospective prediction of ophthalmopathy was tested in an independent validation cohort consisting of about 20 hyperthyroidism patients and some 17 patients who later progressed to ophthalmopathy. The roughly 94 discovery patients were randomly split 7:3 into training and test sets. After blood sampling, hyperthyroidism patients were treated with methimazole at a starting dose of 30 mg daily, and ophthalmopathy patients were treated with high-dose intravenous methylprednisolone. Thyroid tissue and blood T-cell repertoires from six Graves' hyperthyroidism patients were also compared in the study. The paper's findings and limits, for the study overall: In validation, the model predicted progression to ophthalmopathy a median of roughly 6.2 months before onset, with approximately 68% sensitivity and roughly 72% specificity. Ophthalmopathy was separated from stable hyperthyroidism by a 13 V-J signature model, with over 85% sensitivity and roughly 84% specificity obtained in cross-validation and 80%/75% obtained in testing. No statistical method was used to fix the sample size in advance, and group allocation was not hidden from the investigators. Most expanded thyroid clonotypes (frequency above 0.001) were also detected in blood, a finding suggesting that blood repertoires may reflect thyroid immune responses.

The TCR beta CDR3 regions were amplified from RNA transcripts. The first round of RT-PCR for the TCR CDR3 was performed with the HTBI primer set and the Qiagen OneStep RT-PCR kit. A second multiplex PCR round built the libraries, followed by size selection and purification. The libraries were sequenced on an Illumina HiSeq2000 using paired-end 100 bp reads. The original methods were these. SOAPnuke was used to process the raw data, removing reads that contained adapters or uncalled bases, had a mean Phred below 15, or lacked an exact match to the constant primer or identifier. COPE v1.2.5 was used to merge the high-quality paired reads, and each unique nucleotide sequence was defined as a clonotype. Clonotypes were aligned to IMGT TRBV, TRBD and TRBJ reference segments using MiTCR v1.1. The analysis included only V-J combinations with a frequency above 0.0001, which together covered approximately 99% of the repertoires. A TCS score was defined as the ratio between F50 (clonal expansion) and ExV (chaos), using BLOSUM62-based TCRdist between CDR3 peptides within each V-J. Welch's t-statistics and random forest reduced roughly 540 V-J features to about 12, which were used in a naive Bayes classifier (R e1071). The raw public reads went through TCRdb reprocessing: fastp at Q25, MiXCR clone calling, in-frame beta chains kept. Identical CDR3 protein sequences are pooled into one entry, listed with their most common genes and DNA. TCRdb, not the authors, supplied the V and J calls. For this sample the table gives a few hundred thousand distinct CDR3 sequences, of which about 45% were detected only once. About 8.2% of the sample rests with the top ten.

The chain is made from TRBV7-9 and TRBJ2-7, with 12 bases in between that match TRBD2. The specimen sequenced was peripheral blood or thyroid tissue (not recorded which). The source is a woman between 18 and 29 years old with Graves' hyperthyroidism. Donor details come from another sample of the same person, matched by shared clones. The nucleotide sequence is TGTGCCAGCAGCCTGACTAGCGGGAGATTCTACGAGCAGTACTTC. This encodes CASSLTSGRFYEQYF.